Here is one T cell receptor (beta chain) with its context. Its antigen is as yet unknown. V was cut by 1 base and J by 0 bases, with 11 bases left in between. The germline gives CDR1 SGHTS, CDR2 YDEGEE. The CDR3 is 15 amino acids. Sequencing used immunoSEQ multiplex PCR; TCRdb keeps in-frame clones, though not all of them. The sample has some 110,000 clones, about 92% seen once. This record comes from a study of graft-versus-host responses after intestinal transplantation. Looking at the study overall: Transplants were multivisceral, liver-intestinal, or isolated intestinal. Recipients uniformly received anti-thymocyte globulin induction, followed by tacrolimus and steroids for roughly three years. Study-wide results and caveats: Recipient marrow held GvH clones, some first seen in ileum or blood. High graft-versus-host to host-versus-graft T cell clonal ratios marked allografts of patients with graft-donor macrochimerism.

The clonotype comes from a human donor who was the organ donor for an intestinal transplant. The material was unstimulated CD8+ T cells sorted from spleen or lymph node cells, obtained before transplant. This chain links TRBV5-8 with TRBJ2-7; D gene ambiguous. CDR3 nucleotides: TGTGCCAGCAGCTTGTTTGACGCCCCCTCCTACGAGCAGTACTTC. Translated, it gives CASSLFDAPSYEQYF.